The 16 T cell receptor beta chains listed next were all sequenced from one sample in a study of a mutant IDH1 vaccine in newly diagnosed glioma. Generated by immunoSEQ multiplex PCR, the TCRdb table keeps only in-frame clones and is missing some. The data show around 29,000 clones, about three quarters seen once. Their antigens remain unidentified. The time point here: week 35, safety follow-up. All doses held 300 ug of mutant IDH1 20-mer peptide, with topical imiquimod. The sample consisted of PBMCs, taken from a glioma patient whose treatment included an IDH1 peptide vaccine. Every receptor here comes from a man in his fifties with glioma.

This sequence joins TRBV7-9 and TRBJ2-2; 11 nucleotides agree with TRBD2. The CDR3 spans 16 residues. After removal of 4 bases from V and 2 bases from J, the junction contained 3 bases not matched to a gene. Looked up from germline, CDR1 is SEHNR and CDR2 is FQNEAQ (reference sequence). CDR3 nucleotides: TGTGCCAGCAGCTCCCTAGCGGGGGGCAACACCGGGGAGCTGTTTTTT. It is translated as CASSSLAGGNTGELFF.

The chain recombines TRBV19 with TRBJ1-3; maybe TRBD1 (6 bases). Germline assignment: CDR1 LNHDA and CDR2 SQIVND (reference sequence). The CDR3 extends over 15 amino acids. V lost 2 bases, J lost 0 bases, and 8 bases lay in between. DNA for the CDR3: TGTGCCAGTAGTATAACAGGGAACTCTGGAAACACCATATATTTT. The encoded protein is CASSITGNSGNTIYF.

This clone rates as medium-sized (0.01 to 0.1%). The V gene is TRBV2, the J gene TRBJ1-6; D unresolved. This CDR3 contains 13 residues. From germline, CDR1 is SNHLY and CDR2 FYNNEI. V lost 6 bases and J 7 bases, leaving 10 bases between the germline ends. Here the CDR3 DNA reads TGTGCCAGCAGCATCGCTTTGAATTCACCCCTCCACTTT. It yields the protein CASSIALNSPLHF.

The chain links TRBV30 to TRBJ1-5; possibly TRBD1 for D (6 bases). The germline V gene encodes CDR1 GTSNPN and CDR2 SVGIG (reference sequence). V lost 1 base and J lost 9, with 13 bases in between. The CDR3 covers 13 residues. This CDR3 reads CAWSAKGVGPQHF. CDR3 nucleotides: TGTGCCTGGAGTGCTAAGGGGGTCGGGCCCCAGCATTTT.

This chain links TRBV6-5 with TRBJ2-7; TRBD1 agrees at 9 bases. The junction had 5 bases not matched to a gene; V was cut back by 5 bases and J by 0 bases. CDR1 is MNHEY, CDR2 SVGAGI, per germline. The length of the CDR3 is 15 residues. The CDR3 region is CASSRGQGSSYEQYF. The CDR3 DNA sequence: TGTGCCAGCAGTAGGGGACAGGGAAGCTCCTACGAGCAGTACTTC.

The V call is TRBV29-1, the J call TRBJ1-1; TRBD1 aligns across 7 bases. The germline V gene encodes CDR1 SQVTM and CDR2 ANQGSEA. This CDR3 has 13 amino acids. With V trimmed by 5 bases and J by 1 base, 4 bases remained unmatched. The CDR3 loop reads CSVLTGRNTEAFF. The DNA for the CDR3 is TGCAGCGTTTTGACAGGGAGGAACACTGAAGCTTTCTTT.

J is TRBJ1-2 and V is TRBV5-6; TRBD1 is a possible D gene (5 bases). The CDR3 contains 14 residues. The germline V gene has CDR1 SGHDT and CDR2 YYEEEE. The V gene lost 4 bases and the J gene lost 6 bases, with 16 bases spanning the gap. CDR3 nucleotide sequence: TGTGCCAGCAGCCGTGAAAGGGGATTGGATGGCTACACCTTC. This gives the protein CASSRERGLDGYTF.

The V gene is TRBV11-3, the J gene TRBJ1-4, with D maybe TRBD1 (5 bases). Germline V gives CDR1 SGHNT, CDR2 YENEEA. V lost 5 bases and J 8 bases, leaving 12 bases between the germline ends. This CDR3 is 13 amino acids long. CDR3 bases: TGTGCCAGCAGCCCGGGGACCTGGGAAAAACTGTTTTTT. Translating it yields CASSPGTWEKLFF.

The CDR3 DNA is TGTGCCAGCAGGGCGGGACAACCAAATGAAAAACTGTTTTTT. Translated, it gives CASRAGQPNEKLFF. This chain uses TRBV2 with TRBJ1-4, with D perhaps matching TRBD1 (6 bases). The CDR3 covers 14 residues. Germline loops: CDR1 SNHLY, CDR2 FYNNEI. V was shortened by 6 bases and J by 5 bases, with 13 bases between the two germline ends.

The V call is TRBV29-1, the J call TRBJ2-7, with TRBD2 matching over 7 bases. The CDR3 extends over 13 amino acids. The germline V gene encodes CDR1 SQVTM and CDR2 ANQGSEA. With 6 bases clipped from V and 0 bases from J, the junction kept 5 bases outside the gene matches. CDR3 nucleotides: TGCAGCGTCGCCCGGACTAGCTCCTACGAGCAGTACTTC. This translates into CSVARTSSYEQYF.

The V gene is TRBV19, the J gene TRBJ1-4; D not certain. This CDR3 has 15 residues. Germline V CDR1 and CDR2: LNHDA, SQIVND (reference sequence). V gave up 3 bases and J gave up 0 bases, with 8 bases separating them. CDR3 coding DNA: TGTGCCAGTAGTATCAGACGATCAACTAATGAAAAACTGTTTTTT. This translates into CASSIRRSTNEKLFF.

This chain joins TRBV10-3 and TRBJ1-5; tentative D call: TRBD1 (5 bases). Trimming cost V 2 bases and J 5 bases, with 7 bases left between them. The CDR3 contains 13 residues. Germline CDR1 is ENHRY and CDR2 is SYGVKD. CDR3 sequence (DNA): TGTGCCATCAGTGAGAGGGGCGATCAGCCCCAGCATTTT. Its translation: CAISERGDQPQHF.

V gene TRBV5-1 combines with J gene TRBJ1-5; 7 nucleotides agree with TRBD1. Germline values: CDR1 SGHRS, CDR2 YFSETQ. V shed 0 bases, J shed 1 base, and the junction held 7 bases outside the gene matches. CDR3 length equals 17 residues. As DNA, the CDR3 is TGCGCCAGCAGCTTGGACGGGGGACAGAGCAGCAATCAGCCCCAGCATTTT. As protein: CASSLDGGQSSNQPQHF.

This clone was seen only a few times. J is TRBJ2-1 and V is TRBV5-1; D tentatively fits TRBD1 or TRBD2 (5 bases each). The V gene's germline CDR1 is SGHRS and CDR2 YFSETQ. V was clipped by 0 bases and J by 5 bases, with 12 bases between them. The CDR3 has 15 residues. The CDR3 protein is CASSLAGPYNNEQFF. Written as DNA, the CDR3 is TGCGCCAGCAGCTTGGCGGGGCCCTACAACAATGAGCAGTTCTTC.

Here the CDR3 reads CASSLGGGSNQPQHF. CDR3 coding DNA: TGTGCCAGCAGCTTAGGGGGGGGGAGCAATCAGCCCCAGCATTTT. J is TRBJ1-5 and V is TRBV7-2, with D tentatively TRBD1 (5 bases). V lost 1 base and J lost 1, with 8 bases in between. This CDR3 has 15 residues. Per germline, CDR1 SGHTA and CDR2 FQGNSA.

V usage is TRBV5-1 and J usage is TRBJ1-4; D is unclear. The CDR3 contains 13 residues. V was shortened by 3 bases and J by 8 bases, with 11 bases between the two germline ends. Germline CDR1 reads SGHRS; CDR2 reads YFSETQ. CDR3 DNA: TGCGCCAGCAGCTCGGACGTCCGGGAAAAACTGTTTTTT. This sequence encodes CASSSDVREKLFF.